One and the same sample provided the 28 T cell receptor beta chains below, sequenced in a study of T cell responses to AZD1222 COVID-19 vaccine. Data came from immunoSEQ multiplex PCR; TCRdb stores just in-frame clones and leaves some out. The repertoire consists of about 130,000 clones, with roughly 90% occurring once and the leading ten covering 1.3% to 1.5%. The specimen comprised peripheral blood, sampled on day 0 of AZD1222 vaccination. Receptors originate from an adult in good health.

The chain uses TRBV10-1 and TRBJ1-1; D may be TRBD1 (5 bases). The CDR3 consists of 11 residues. In germline, CDR1 is WNHNN, CDR2 SYGVQD (reference sequence). V gave up 7 bases and J gave up 6 bases, with 9 bases separating them. The CDR3 loop is CASIPGPEAFF. The CDR3, as DNA: TGCGCCAGCATCCCGGGACCTGAAGCTTTCTTT.

The chain joins TRBV5-1 to TRBJ1-5; D is undetermined. CDR1 and CDR2 (germline): SGHRS, YFSETQ. The length of the CDR3 is 13 residues. The V end lost 1 base, the J end lost 8 bases, and 10 bases lay between the germline ends. The DNA for the CDR3 is TGCGCCAGCAGCTTGTCAGGTTTGGAGCCCCAGCATTTT. This gives the protein CASSLSGLEPQHF.

The CDR3 loop reads CASSQGSTFYGYTF. The CDR3 coding sequence is TGTGCCAGCAGCCAAGGCAGTACCTTTTATGGCTACACCTTC. The chain recombines TRBV3-1 (or the pseudogene TRBV3-2) with TRBJ1-2; the D is unclear. The CDR3 consists of 14 residues. Looked up from germline, CDR1 is LGHDT and CDR2 is YNNKEL (reference sequence). Trimming took 1 base from V and 5 from J, leaving 11 bases between them.

The genes are TRBV4-1 and TRBJ1-6; D may be TRBD1 (5 bases). The germline gives CDR1 MGHRA, CDR2 YSYEKL. The CDR3 consists of 14 residues. With 5 bases removed from V and 7 bases from J, the gap between germline ends came to 12 bases. The CDR3 DNA is TGCGCCAGCAGCGAGTCAAGGGGAAATTCACCCCTCCACTTT. This translates into CASSESRGNSPLHF.

V gene TRBV10-3 combines with J gene TRBJ1-5; D gene ambiguous. V lost 3 bases and J 5 bases, leaving 5 bases between the germline ends. CDR3 length: 12 residues. Germline loops: CDR1 ENHRY, CDR2 SYGVKD. CDR3 nucleotide sequence: TGTGCCATCAGTGATCGAGATCAGCCCCAGCATTTT. It codes for CAISDRDQPQHF.

This chain links TRBV5-6 with TRBJ1-5, with D hard to call. The CDR3 has 14 residues. The germline gives CDR1 SGHDT, CDR2 YYEEEE. Trimming cost V 4 bases and J 7 bases, with 15 bases left between them. CDR3 in amino acids: CASSPGPGRQPQHF. Written as DNA, the CDR3 is TGTGCCAGCAGCCCCGGGCCCGGCAGGCAGCCCCAGCATTTT.

The chain employs TRBV6-1 and TRBJ2-1; TRBD1 aligns across 7 bases. Germline V gene lookup returns CDR1 MNHNS and CDR2 SASEGT. The V gene end was trimmed by 1 base and the J gene end by 3 bases; junction bases not matched to a gene: 3. There are 15 residues in the CDR3. As DNA, the CDR3 is TGTGCCAGCAGTGAAGGACAGGGTCGCTACAATGAGCAGTTCTTC. This gives the protein CASSEGQGRYNEQFF.

The V call is TRBV7-8, the J call TRBJ1-5; D gene uncertain. Trimming took 1 base from V and 4 from J, leaving 8 bases between them. Germline CDR1 is SGHVS and CDR2 is FQNEAQ. The length of the CDR3 is 14 residues. The CDR3 is CASSLVSSNQPQHF. In nucleotides, the CDR3 is TGTGCCAGCAGCTTAGTCTCCTCTAATCAGCCCCAGCATTTT.

This clone was detected once. V is TRBV19 and J is TRBJ2-2, with D tentatively TRBD2 (7 bases). The V gene lost 5 bases and the J gene lost 7 bases, with 20 bases spanning the gap. Germline V gene sequence: CDR1 LNHDA, CDR2 SQIVND (reference sequence). CDR3 length: 16 amino acids. This CDR3 is CASSSQGGAKVGELFF. The CDR3 nucleotides are TGTGCCAGTAGTTCCCAAGGGGGGGCAAAGGTCGGGGAGCTGTTTTTT.

The V and J genes are TRBV9 and TRBJ2-3; D might be TRBD2 (6 bases). Germline CDR1 and CDR2: SGDLS and YYNGEE. CDR3 size: 14 residues. V lost 4 bases, J lost 6 bases, and 15 bases lay in between. The CDR3 is CASSPPGSSDTQYF. As DNA, the CDR3 is TGTGCCAGCAGCCCGCCCGGGAGTTCGGATACGCAGTATTTT.

The rearrangement joins TRBV6-9 to TRBJ1-4; D is undetermined. The V gene's germline CDR1 is MNHGY and CDR2 SVAAGI. Trimming removed 3 bases at V and 0 bases at J, with 23 bases between. The CDR3 has 20 residues. CDR3 in DNA: TGTGCCAGCAGTTACGGCGAAATCTTATGTCCGGGAGCAACTAATGAAAAACTGTTTTTT. Translation: CASSYGEILCPGATNEKLFF.

This clone was found once. The rearrangement uses TRBV27 and TRBJ2-3; D is possibly TRBD2 (5 bases). The germline V gene has CDR1 MNHEY and CDR2 SMNVEV (reference sequence). V lost 3 bases and J lost 0, with 13 bases in between. The CDR3 is 16 amino acids. For the CDR3, the DNA is TGTGCCAGCAGTTTGGGGAGACTGTCTAGCACAGATACGCAGTATTTT. As protein: CASSLGRLSSTDTQYF.

This chain links TRBV19 with TRBJ1-2, with D possibly TRBD1 on 5 matching bases. This CDR3 spans 16 amino acids. The germline CDR1 and CDR2 sequences are LNHDA and SQIVND (reference sequence). The V and J ends lost 5 bases and 8 bases respectively, with 24 bases between them. CDR3 residues: CASSLQWDRQGLGYTF. CDR3 bases: TGTGCCAGTAGTCTTCAATGGGACCGCCAAGGACTAGGCTACACCTTC.

This chain connects TRBV28 to TRBJ1-5; TRBD1 matches 7 bases. Germline V CDR1 and CDR2: MDHEN, SYDVKM. This CDR3 is built from 17 residues. V lost 2 bases, J lost 10 bases, and 17 bases stayed unmatched. The CDR3 reads CASSLLRLDRAGRPQHF. The CDR3 DNA reads TGTGCCAGCAGTTTACTTAGGCTAGACAGGGCTGGCCGTCCCCAGCATTTT.

The chain recombines TRBV27 with TRBJ2-7, with D possibly TRBD1 on 5 matching bases. The CDR3 is 16 amino acids. The germline V gene has CDR1 MNHEY and CDR2 SMNVEV (reference sequence). Trimming shortened V by 5 bases and J by 5 bases, and 22 bases separated the two germline ends. The chain's CDR3 is CASSPPGQKLPDEQYF. The CDR3, as DNA: TGTGCCAGCAGTCCCCCAGGGCAAAAGCTTCCGGACGAGCAGTACTTC.

This clone was counted a single time. This CDR3 reads CASSLAKNTGELFF. The CDR3 DNA sequence: TGTGCCAGCAGCTTAGCTAAGAACACCGGGGAGCTGTTTTTT. The chain employs TRBV7-2 and TRBJ2-2; D is undetermined. The germline V gene encodes CDR1 SGHTA and CDR2 FQGNSA. This CDR3 is built from 14 residues. Between the trimmed V and J ends, which lost 0 bases and 1 base, there was a span of 3 bases. Combining the CDR3 with reference TRBV7-2 and TRBJ2-2 gives the whole variable domain GAGVSQSPSNKVTEKGKDVELRCDPISGHTALYWYRQSLGQGLEFLIYFQGNSAPDKSGLPSDRFSAERTGGSVSTLTIQRTQQEDSAVYLCASSLAKNTGELFFGEGSRLTVL.

The J gene is TRBJ2-7, the V gene TRBV19, with TRBD2 matching over 9 bases. Germline V gene sequence: CDR1 LNHDA, CDR2 SQIVND (reference sequence). This CDR3 comprises 15 residues. V lost 6 bases, J lost 6 bases, and 12 bases stayed unmatched. For the CDR3, the DNA is TGTGCCAGTAGCCGGCTGACTAGCGGCGGTCTCGAGCAGTACTTC. Its protein is CASSRLTSGGLEQYF. Supplemented by reference TRBV19 and TRBJ2-7, the full variable domain reads DGGITQSPKYLFRKEGQNVTLSCEQNLNHDAMYWYRQDPGQGLRLIYYSQIVNDFQKGDIAEGYSVSREKKESFPLTVTSAQKNPTAFYLCASSRLTSGGLEQYFGPGTRLTVT.

As to this clone: Germline and junction disagree at one end, which may indicate a read error. V and J are TRBV30 and TRBJ2-1; TRBD2 matches 8 bases. Germline V gives CDR1 GTSNPN, CDR2 SVGIG (reference sequence). The CDR3 covers 14 residues. CDR3 in amino acids: CAWSVRGGGRRIIF. For the CDR3, the DNA is TGTGCCTGGAGTGTACGGGGGGGAGGAAGGCGTATTATCTTC.

The V and J genes are TRBV10-3 and TRBJ2-2; 8 bases map to TRBD2. Germline V gives CDR1 ENHRY, CDR2 SYGVKD. The CDR3 is 19 amino acids. Trimming took 0 bases from V and 3 from J; bases not matched to a gene: 12. The CDR3 region is CAISESIGLASQYTGELFF. CDR3 sequence (DNA): TGTGCCATCAGTGAGTCAATCGGACTAGCATCTCAGTACACCGGGGAGCTGTTTTTT.

This chain links TRBV7-2 with TRBJ2-7; D possibly corresponds to TRBD2 (6 bases). Germline V gives CDR1 SGHTA, CDR2 FQGNSA. The V end was cut by 7 bases, the J end by 5 bases, with 18 bases between. There are 14 residues in the CDR3. CDR3 coding DNA: TGTGCCAGCACCTCGGGGGTGGGGCGGAACGAGCAGTACTTC. This encodes CASTSGVGRNEQYF.

This chain connects TRBV6-2 or TRBV6-3 to TRBJ1-5, with D unclear. This CDR3 is 12 amino acids long. V was trimmed by 0 bases and J by 10 bases, leaving 7 bases between them. Germline assignment: CDR1 MNHEY and CDR2 SVGEGT. CDR3 in DNA: TGTGCCAGCAGTTACTCGGTAGGACCCCAGCATTTT. Protein sequence: CASSYSVGPQHF.

There are a few counts of this clone. V gene TRBV30 combines with J gene TRBJ1-1; no clear D. V lost 2 bases, J lost 4 bases, and 11 bases lay in between. The germline CDR1 and CDR2 sequences are GTSNPN and SVGIG (reference sequence). The CDR3 runs to 13 residues. The CDR3 coding sequence is TGTGCCTGGAGTTTGGGTTTTGGCACTGAAGCTTTCTTT. This translates into CAWSLGFGTEAFF.

The rearrangement joins TRBV3-1 (or the pseudogene TRBV3-2) to TRBJ2-2; D possibly uses TRBD1 or TRBD2 (5 bases each). CDR1 is LGHDT, CDR2 YNNKEL, per germline (reference sequence). V dropped 1 base and J dropped 6 bases, with 12 bases sitting between them. The CDR3 totals 15 residues. The CDR3, as DNA: TGTGCCAGCAGCCAAGCCGGGGCGTGGGCCGGGGAGCTGTTTTTT. Amino acids: CASSQAGAWAGELFF.

J is TRBJ2-1 and V is TRBV6-5, with a possible D match to TRBD2 (6 bases). Germline loops: CDR1 MNHEY, CDR2 SVGAGI. V gave up 4 bases and J gave up 8 bases, with 18 bases separating them. The CDR3 has 15 amino acids. CDR3 coding DNA: TGTGCCAGCAGTTCCCCCGTTGCGGGAAGATATGAGCAGTTCTTC. Protein: CASSSPVAGRYEQFF.

The chain combines TRBV10-3 with TRBJ1-6; D is unresolved. Germline CDR1 and CDR2: ENHRY and SYGVKD. The CDR3 covers 13 residues. V was pared by 1 base and J by 8 bases, with 6 bases between. CDR3 amino acids: CAISELTHSPLHF. The CDR3 bases are TGTGCCATCAGTGAGTTGACCCATTCACCCCTCCACTTT.

The chain joins TRBV2 to TRBJ1-1; TRBD1 aligns across 12 bases. Trimming cost V 6 bases and J 6 bases; bases outside gene matches: 5. The CDR3 has 14 residues. Germline CDR1 is SNHLY and CDR2 is FYNNEI. The CDR3 region has the DNA TGTGCCAGCAGCGTCCGGGACAGGGGGCCTGAAGCTTTCTTT. Translation: CASSVRDRGPEAFF.

The chain carries TRBV5-4 and TRBJ2-1; no clear D gene. The germline V and J ends were trimmed by 4 bases and 0 bases, with 5 bases remaining between them. The CDR3 is made up of 13 amino acids. Germline V gene data show CDR1 as SGHNT and CDR2 as YYREEE (reference sequence). The CDR3 protein is CASSQSSYNEQFF. As DNA, the CDR3 is TGTGCCAGCAGCCAGAGCTCCTACAATGAGCAGTTCTTC.

The genes are TRBV9 and TRBJ2-1, with D perhaps TRBD2 (6 bases). This CDR3 is 15 amino acids long. V lost 3 bases and J 8 bases, leaving 18 bases between the germline ends. The germline V gene encodes CDR1 SGDLS and CDR2 YYNGEE. The CDR3 DNA sequence: TGTGCCAGCAGCGAAGGCGGGGTTGGATGGCATGAGCAGTTCTTC. This codes for CASSEGGVGWHEQFF.